This entry lists 17 T cell receptor beta chains sequenced from one sample in a study of blood T cell repertoires in COVID-19. Generated by immunoSEQ multiplex PCR, the TCRdb table keeps only in-frame clones and is missing some. The sample consists of 150,000 to 250,000 clones, roughly 83% of them appearing once. Input material: peripheral blood. All receptors come from a woman aged 40 to 49 with COVID-19, enrolled during active disease.

The chain couples TRBV4-1 to TRBJ2-1, with TRBD1 as a possible D gene (5 bases). The germline gives CDR1 MGHRA, CDR2 YSYEKL. Trimming removed 3 bases from V and 2 bases from J, with 14 bases in between. This CDR3 has 16 residues. The CDR3 spells CASSHRPPRAYNEQFF. For the CDR3, the DNA is TGCGCCAGCAGCCACCGACCCCCCAGGGCCTACAATGAGCAGTTCTTC.

This chain connects TRBV19 to TRBJ2-3, with a weak D call TRBD1 (7 bases). In germline, CDR1 is LNHDA, CDR2 SQIVND (reference sequence). The CDR3 length is 16 residues. V shed 5 bases and J shed 2 bases, with 17 bases lying between them. The CDR3 loop is CASSSQGGGFTDTQYF. Here the CDR3 DNA reads TGTGCCAGTAGTTCCCAGGGGGGAGGCTTCACAGATACGCAGTATTTT. Filled out from reference TRBV19 and TRBJ2-3, the complete variable domain reads DGGITQSPKYLFRKEGQNVTLSCEQNLNHDAMYWYRQDPGQGLRLIYYSQIVNDFQKGDIAEGYSVSREKKESFPLTVTSAQKNPTAFYLCASSSQGGGFTDTQYFGPGTRLTVL.

The V call is TRBV5-4, the J call TRBJ2-2, with D possibly being TRBD2 (6 bases). The V end was cut by 0 bases, the J end by 5 bases, with 11 bases between. Per the germline V gene, CDR1 is SGHNT and CDR2 is YYREEE (reference sequence). The CDR3 is 15 amino acids. The CDR3 DNA reads TGTGCCAGCAGCTTGGGGCAGGGAGGTACCGGGGAGCTGTTTTTT. It yields the protein CASSLGQGGTGELFF.

In its sample, this clone was seen many times. The genes are TRBV29-1 and TRBJ2-2, with D perhaps TRBD2 (6 bases). The V gene lost 7 bases and the J gene lost 0 bases, with 12 bases spanning the gap. The CDR3 consists of 14 residues. Germline V CDR1 and CDR2: SQVTM, ANQGSEA. CDR3 coding DNA: TGCAGCGCCATGGGGGACTCGAACACCGGGGAGCTGTTTTTT. Its protein product is CSAMGDSNTGELFF.

In this sample, this clone turned up once. This chain connects TRBV2 to TRBJ1-5, with a possible D match to TRBD1 (6 bases). V gave up 7 bases and J gave up 6 bases, with 22 bases separating them. Germline CDR1 is SNHLY and CDR2 is FYNNEI. The CDR3 runs to 16 residues. Here the CDR3 reads CASNLGQSRFSQPQHF. The DNA for the CDR3 is TGTGCCAGCAATTTAGGACAGTCAAGATTCTCTCAGCCCCAGCATTTT.

This clone was recorded once. This sequence joins TRBV27 and TRBJ2-7, with D possibly being TRBD1 (6 bases). The CDR3 covers 15 residues. Between the trimmed V and J ends, which lost 1 base and 4 bases, there was a span of 14 bases. Looked up from germline, CDR1 is MNHEY and CDR2 is SMNVEV (reference sequence). Here the CDR3 DNA reads TGTGCCAGCAGTTTATTACCGGACAGCCGATACGAGCAGTACTTC. Residues: CASSLLPDSRYEQYF.

V usage is TRBV10-3 and J usage is TRBJ2-2; TRBD2 matches at 9 bases. The CDR3 extends over 16 amino acids. V was clipped by 0 bases and J by 5 bases; unmatched bases: 4. Germline CDR1 and CDR2: ENHRY and SYGVKD. CDR3 protein: CAISESSGRGTGELFF. CDR3 DNA sequence: TGTGCCATCAGTGAGTCTAGCGGGAGAGGGACCGGGGAGCTGTTTTTT.

V and J are TRBV7-9 and TRBJ2-3, with 9 bases lining up with TRBD1. The germline gives CDR1 SEHNR, CDR2 FQNEAQ (reference sequence). Trimming took 10 bases from V and 4 from J; bases not matched to a gene: 9. This CDR3 has 14 residues. The DNA of the CDR3 is TGTGCCATCCCTACGGGACAGGGCCCAGATACGCAGTATTTT. It is translated as CAIPTGQGPDTQYF.

This rearrangement joins TRBV12-3 or TRBV12-4 to TRBJ1-3; D gene ambiguous. The V end was cut by 3 bases, the J end by 4 bases, with 7 bases between. The CDR3 is 13 amino acids. DNA of the CDR3: TGTGCCAGCAGTTTTGGGCGAGGAAACACCATATATTTT. It encodes CASSFGRGNTIYF.

The chain links TRBV5-5 to TRBJ2-3, with no clear D. Trimming removed 4 bases from V and 5 bases from J, with 5 bases in between. Germline CDR1 and CDR2: SGHKS and YYEKEE (reference sequence). This CDR3 has 11 amino acids. The CDR3 reads CASSPKDTQYF. The CDR3, as DNA: TGTGCCAGCAGCCCCAAAGATACGCAGTATTTT.

This chain joins TRBV7-2 and TRBJ2-6; D might be TRBD1 (5 bases). V lost 1 base and J 4 bases, leaving 20 bases between the germline ends. CDR1 is SGHTA, CDR2 FQGNSA, per germline. This CDR3 has 19 amino acids. CDR3 protein: CASSLVGQGRVMGANVLTF. Here the CDR3 DNA reads TGTGCCAGCAGCTTAGTAGGGCAGGGTCGGGTAATGGGGGCCAACGTCCTGACTTTC.

The rearrangement links TRBV29-1 to TRBJ1-2, with 7 nucleotides matching TRBD1. Trimming took 7 bases from V and 4 from J; bases not matched to a gene: 9. There are 13 residues in the CDR3. From germline, CDR1 is SQVTM and CDR2 ANQGSEA. The CDR3 region is CSDRTGPTYGYTF. CDR3 nucleotide sequence: TGCAGCGACCGGACAGGACCTACCTATGGCTACACCTTC.

This clone was detected only once. This rearrangement joins TRBV5-3 to TRBJ1-1; 8 bases line up with TRBD1. TRBV5-3 is an open reading frame, and its role is uncertain. V was pared by 2 bases and J by 1 base, with 10 bases of the junction left unmatched. The CDR3 has 17 amino acids. The CDR3 DNA reads TGTGCCAGAAGCTTCCTCACCGACAGGGGCCGGAACACTGAAGCTTTCTTT. Its protein is CARSFLTDRGRNTEAFF.

J is TRBJ1-3 and V is TRBV19; possible D gene TRBD1, 6 bases. V was cut by 3 bases and J by 3 bases, with 9 bases left in between. Germline CDR1 LNHDA, CDR2 SQIVND (reference sequence). The CDR3 runs to 14 residues. The CDR3 loop is CASSIDRRGNTIYF. The CDR3 nucleotides are TGTGCCAGTAGTATCGACAGGCGTGGAAACACCATATATTTT.

The chain joins TRBV5-8 to TRBJ1-2; tentative D call: TRBD1 (6 bases). Trimming took off 4 bases at V and 8 bases at J, with 15 bases between the two ends. The CDR3 consists of 13 residues. Germline V gene sequence: CDR1 SGHTS, CDR2 YDEGEE. For the CDR3, the DNA is TGTGCCAGCAGCCTCAGGGGCCCAGGGGGCTACACCTTC. Translated, it gives CASSLRGPGGYTF.

J is TRBJ2-2 and V is TRBV9; 9 bases map to TRBD2. Trimming took 6 bases from V and 6 from J; bases not matched to a gene: 12. This CDR3 is built from 16 residues. The germline V gene encodes CDR1 SGDLS and CDR2 YYNGEE. The CDR3 protein is CASKSGGFERAGELFF. Written as DNA, the CDR3 is TGTGCCAGCAAGAGCGGGGGGTTCGAGAGGGCCGGGGAGCTGTTTTTT.

V gene TRBV7-9 combines with J gene TRBJ1-5; D unresolved. Germline V gene lookup returns CDR1 SEHNR and CDR2 FQNEAQ (reference sequence). Trimming cost V 7 bases and J 2 bases, with 12 bases left between them. The CDR3 is 14 amino acids. CDR3 DNA sequence: TGTGCCAGCACCTGGGCCGGGGGCAATCAGCCCCAGCATTTT. Translation: CASTWAGGNQPQHF.